This record covers a single T cell receptor beta chain. These data come from a study of OX40 agonist ivuxolimab in advanced cancers. Study-wide context: Subjects had a mean age of around 60 years, with a range of about 23 to 85; almost 85% were male.

Generated by immunoSEQ multiplex PCR, the TCRdb table keeps only in-frame clones and is missing some. The data contain about 48,000 clones, 70% to 90% of them singletons. Germline lookup yields CDR1 SGHNT and CDR2 YYREEE (reference sequence). The V gene lost 3 bases and the J gene lost 2 bases, with 14 bases spanning the gap. This CDR3 comprises 16 residues. V is TRBV5-4 and J is TRBJ2-2; D is perhaps TRBD1 or TRBD2 (5 bases each). The origin of this receptor is an adult with an advanced solid tumor such as melanoma, head and neck, liver or kidney cancer. Specimen: CD4+ or CD8+ T cells sorted from blood, collected in a trial of the OX40 agonist ivuxolimab. The DNA for the CDR3 is TGTGCCAGCAGCTCGTGGGACCTGGGTAACACCGGGGAGCTGTTTTTT. Its translation is CASSSWDLGNTGELFF.